A selection of T cell receptor beta chains follows, all from one sample in a study of T cells after yellow fever vaccination. Via MiXCR, TCRdb re-called the 5' RACE reads, giving one row per CDR3 protein. Counted here are 550,000 or so distinct CDR3 sequences, 15% to 20% occurring once; the ten biggest clones make up 14%. Sequencing used PBMCs, obtained 15 days after the yellow fever booster vaccination. The receptors originated from a young man who received the YFV17D yellow fever vaccine. The CDR3 runs from the conserved cysteine through the conserved F or W. Fields, in order: J gene, V gene, D gene, clone size, CDR3 length, CDR3 DNA, CDR3 protein. D genes are given only for firm matches. Not every row has a clone size; where given, it reads once, few, many or a size class.

TRBJ2-3 TRBV7-9 . many 16 TGTGCCAGCAGTCCTCCGAGGGGGGAAAGCACAGATACGCAGTATTTT CASSPPRGESTDTQYF
TRBJ2-7 TRBV7-8 . many 11 TGTGCCAGCAGCTTTGACTACGAGCAGTACTTC CASSFDYEQYF
TRBJ1-1 TRBV28 . . 12 TGTGCCAGCAGTTCGCCGGGGGGGGGAGCTTTCTTT CASSSPGGGAFF
TRBJ1-2 TRBV12-3/TRBV12-4 . . 14 TGTGCCAGCAGTCCGAGTTTCCAGGACTATGGCTACACCTTC CASSPSFQDYGYTF
TRBJ2-5 TRBV7-9 . . 14 TGTGCCAGCAGCTTAGGAAGTATCTGGGAGACCCAGTACTTC CASSLGSIWETQYF
TRBJ1-5 TRBV20-1 . few 15 TGCAGTGCGGTGGAGACAGGATGGGACAATCAGCCCCAGCATTTT CSAVETGWDNQPQHF
TRBJ2-3 TRBV20-1 . . 12 TGCAGTGCTAGAAGCCCGGCGGATACGCAGTATTTT CSARSPADTQYF
TRBJ1-2 TRBV5-1 . . 14 TGCGCCAGCAGCCGAGACAGGCGGGTATATGGCTACACCTTC CASSRDRRVYGYTF
TRBJ2-5 TRBV7-2 TRBD2 few 18 TGTGCCAGCAGCCCACCCTCCCTTAGCGGGAGTGGCCAAGAGACCCAGTACTTC CASSPPSLSGSGQETQYF
TRBJ1-6 TRBV7-9 . few 16 TGTGCCAGCAGCATCTACAGGAGCTCCTATAATTCACCCCTCCACTTT CASSIYRSSYNSPLHF
TRBJ2-5 TRBV20-1 TRBD2 few 16 TGCAGTGCTAGAGTGACTAGCGGGATCCTCCAAGAGACCCAGTACTTC CSARVTSGILQETQYF
TRBJ2-2 TRBV27 . . 13 TGTGCCAGCAGAAACAGGAACACCGGGGAGCTGTTTTTT CASRNRNTGELFF
TRBJ2-1 TRBV6-5 TRBD2 . 14 TGTGCCAGCAGTTACACTAGCGGAAGTTTCGAGCAGTTCTTC CASSYTSGSFEQFF
TRBJ2-3 TRBV5-1 . . 16 TGCGCCAGCAGCTTGGCCGAAGGGGTTGGCCCAGATACGCAGTATTTT CASSLAEGVGPDTQYF
TRBJ2-7 TRBV20-1 TRBD2 . 15 TGCAGTGCTGCAAACCCCGGGACTAGCGGGAGGGCCCCGTACTTC CSAANPGTSGRAPYF
TRBJ1-5 TRBV5-1 . . 16 TGCGCCAGCAGCTTTCTTCCAGGGAATAGCAATCAGCCCCAGCATTTT CASSFLPGNSNQPQHF
TRBJ2-7 TRBV12-3/TRBV12-4 TRBD1 few 13 TGTGCCAGCAGTCGACAGGGGACGAACGAGCAGTACTTC CASSRQGTNEQYF
TRBJ2-2 TRBV20-1 TRBD1 . 13 TGCAGTGCAACCGGGACAGACACCGGGGAGCTGTTTTTT CSATGTDTGELFF
TRBJ2-5 TRBV6-2/TRBV6-3 . few 14 TGTGCCAGCAGTTACTCCGGGACGCAAGAGACCCAGTACTTC CASSYSGTQETQYF
TRBJ2-1 TRBV6-2/TRBV6-3 . few 15 TGTGCCAGCAGTAGGACGGGAGCCTCGAACTATGAGCAGTTCTTC CASSRTGASNYEQFF
TRBJ2-7 TRBV20-1 . few 12 TGCAGTACGACGGCGCGGCAGGAAGAGCAGTACTTC CSTTARQEEQYF
TRBJ2-1 TRBV15 TRBD2 . 20 TGTGCCACCAGCAGGACCTCCGGGACTAGCGGGGTGAGCTCCTACAATGAGCAGTTCTTC CATSRTSGTSGVSSYNEQFF
TRBJ2-2 TRBV4-3 . . 16 TGCGCCAGCAGCCAAGGGGACTCCCTCGGTGCCGGGGAGCTGTTTTTT CASSQGDSLGAGELFF
TRBJ1-1 TRBV3-1 . few 14 TGTGCCAGCAGCCAAGGGCAGGGGCGGGGTGAAGCTTTCTTT CASSQGQGRGEAFF
TRBJ2-7 TRBV7-9 TRBD1 many 12 TGTGCCAGCAGCCAAACAGGGGATGAGCAGTACTTC CASSQTGDEQYF
TRBJ2-1 TRBV20-1 . . 16 TGCAGTGCTAGAGGAGGAGGGAGCGCTTCCTACAATGAGCAGTTCTTC CSARGGGSASYNEQFF